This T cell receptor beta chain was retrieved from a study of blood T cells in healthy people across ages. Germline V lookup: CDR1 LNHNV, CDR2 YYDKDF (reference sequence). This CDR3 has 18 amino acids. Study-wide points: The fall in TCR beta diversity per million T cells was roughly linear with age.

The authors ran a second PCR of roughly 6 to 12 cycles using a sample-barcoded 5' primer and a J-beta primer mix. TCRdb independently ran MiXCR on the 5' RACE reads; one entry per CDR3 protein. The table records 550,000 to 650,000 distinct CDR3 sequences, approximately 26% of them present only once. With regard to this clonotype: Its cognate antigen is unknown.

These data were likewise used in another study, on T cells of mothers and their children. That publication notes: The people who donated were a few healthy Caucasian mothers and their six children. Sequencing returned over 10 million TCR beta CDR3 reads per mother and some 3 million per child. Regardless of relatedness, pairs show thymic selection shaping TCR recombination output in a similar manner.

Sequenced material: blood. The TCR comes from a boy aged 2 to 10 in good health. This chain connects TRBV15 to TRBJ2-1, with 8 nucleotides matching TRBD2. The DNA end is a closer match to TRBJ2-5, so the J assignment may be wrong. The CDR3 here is CATSRGSSGRYSSETQYF. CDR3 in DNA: TGTGCCACCAGCCGAGGGTCTAGCGGGCGTTATAGTTCAGAGACCCAGTACTTC.